Below, one T cell receptor (beta chain) is given with its context. This sample was taken from a study of shared T cell receptors in the human thymus. The CDR3 runs to 13 residues. Germline V lookup: CDR1 SGHDN, CDR2 FVKESK. The V end was cut by 3 bases, the J end by 4 bases, with 9 bases between. Profiling relied on immunoSEQ multiplex PCR, and the TCRdb table lists in-frame clones only, not all of them. The sample shows hundreds of thousands of clones, over 75% of them seen only once. These data also featured in a second study, about human thymus T cells.

Material for sequencing was thymocytes. The chain is built from TRBV14 and TRBJ1-2; the D is unclear. This TCR was recovered from a boy younger than two with a congenital heart defect. CDR3 coding DNA: TGTGCCAGCAGCCAGCCAGATTTCTATGGCTACACCTTC. As protein: CASSQPDFYGYTF.